These 10 T cell receptor beta chains were all obtained from the same sample, sequenced in a study of blood T cell repertoires in COVID-19. The method was immunoSEQ multiplex PCR; TCRdb's version includes in-frame clones alone and lacks a portion of them. Of under 250,000 clones in the sample, 80% to 90% were seen once. Sequenced input: peripheral blood. These receptors were obtained from a woman aged 40 to 49 with active or convalescent COVID-19.

The rearrangement uses TRBV14 and TRBJ2-5, with TRBD2 matching over 15 bases. CDR3 size: 18 residues. Germline trimming cut 4 bases from V and 5 bases from J; bases unmatched to any gene: 11. CDR1 is SGHDN, CDR2 FVKESK, per germline. The CDR3 loop is CASSPIRTSGGAAETQYF. In DNA, the CDR3 is TGTGCCAGCAGCCCCATAAGGACTAGCGGGGGGGCCGCGGAGACCCAGTACTTC.

The rearrangement links TRBV7-3 to TRBJ2-5, with 8 positions matching TRBD1. J lost 4 bases, V lost 4 bases, and 8 bases had no gene match. This CDR3 region has 15 residues. The V gene's germline CDR1 is SGHTA and CDR2 FQGTGA. CDR3 DNA sequence: TGTGCCAGCAGCTCCCAGACAGGGGCCGTAGAGACCCAGTACTTC. It translates to CASSSQTGAVETQYF.

Notes on this clone: The junction and the germline gene differ at one end; a read error may be behind it. J is TRBJ1-3 and V is TRBV5-3; 7 bases map to TRBD1. TRBV5-3 is an ORF, and what it does is uncertain. This CDR3 is 12 amino acids long. The CDR3 coding sequence is TGTGCCAGAAGCTATCCCACCGGACAGGAGGATTTT. Translated: CARSYPTGQEDF.

V is TRBV5-4 and J is TRBJ2-1; the match to TRBD2 covers 13 bases. The CDR3 contains 16 residues. J was trimmed by 10 bases and V by 1 base; bases with no gene match: 8. In germline, CDR1 is SGHNT, CDR2 YYREEE (reference sequence). CDR3 region: CASSLSRGLAGEEQFF. In nucleotides, the CDR3 is TGTGCCAGCAGCTTGTCGCGCGGACTAGCGGGGGAGGAGCAGTTCTTC.

The V and J genes are TRBV11-3 and TRBJ1-4; D ambiguous. The CDR3 is 15 amino acids. Germline CDR1 SGHNT, CDR2 YENEEA. Trimming removed 2 bases from V and 5 bases from J, with 12 bases in between. The chain's CDR3 is CASSLSAGLNEKLFF. The CDR3 region has the DNA TGTGCCAGCAGCTTATCGGCGGGCCTGAATGAAAAACTGTTTTTT.

The J gene is TRBJ1-3, the V gene TRBV14, with 7 bases lining up with TRBD1. Germline V gene sequence: CDR1 SGHDN, CDR2 FVKESK. The CDR3 sequence is 16 residues long. The J segment lost 0 bases and the V segment lost 1 base, leaving 3 bases of the junction unmatched. CDR3 in amino acids: CASSQVTGVSGNTIYF. CDR3 in DNA: TGTGCCAGCAGCCAAGTTACAGGGGTCTCTGGAAACACCATATATTTT.

V gene TRBV5-4 combines with J gene TRBJ1-5; TRBD1 aligns across 9 bases. This CDR3 is built from 13 residues. The germline gives CDR1 SGHNT, CDR2 YYREEE (reference sequence). Trimming took 3 bases from V and 5 from J; bases not matched to a gene: 0. The CDR3 DNA reads TGTGCCAGCAGCTGGGACAGGGATCAGCCCCAGCATTTT. Amino acids: CASSWDRDQPQHF.

The chain is built from TRBV24-1 and TRBJ2-1, with 12 bases that match TRBD2. The ends lost 5 bases at V and 8 bases at J; junction bases unmatched: 3. There are 14 residues in the CDR3. Germline V lookup: CDR1 KGHDR, CDR2 SFDVKD. The CDR3 loop reads CATSVGLAGYEQFF. The CDR3 DNA reads as TGTGCCACCAGTGTCGGACTAGCGGGATATGAGCAGTTCTTC.

The rearrangement joins TRBV4-1 to TRBJ1-1; D perhaps matches TRBD1 (5 bases). This CDR3 region has 14 residues. The ends were cut back, 2 bases at V and 4 bases at J, with 11 bases in the middle. In germline, CDR1 is MGHRA, CDR2 YSYEKL. The CDR3 sequence: CASSQTDRGTEAFF. DNA for the CDR3: TGCGCCAGCAGCCAAACTGACAGAGGCACTGAAGCTTTCTTT.

As DNA, the CDR3 is TGTGCCAGCAGCAAATGCGCGGACAGGGGGCGAGCAAGCAATGAGCAGTTCTTC. This codes for CASSKCADRGRASNEQFF. The gene calls are TRBV21-1 and TRBJ2-1; TRBD1, the D gene given by the table, was not confirmed from the DNA. TRBV21-1 is termed a pseudogene. CDR3 length equals 18 residues.